The 24 T cell receptor beta chains presented below share a single source sample, sequenced in a study of T cells expressing NK-cell markers. TCRdb reprocessed the 5' RACE reads, keeping one entry per CDR3 protein, no DNA. The sample table includes around 100,000 distinct CDR3 sequences. Material for sequencing was blood T cells: a sorted CD56 or NKG2C T cell subset, CD4+ or CD8+ T cells, or bulk PBMC T cells (not recorded which). These receptors were obtained from a woman aged 18 to 75 in good health.

V and J are TRBV4-3 and TRBJ1-3. Germline CDR1 reads LGHNA; CDR2 reads YSLEER. The CDR3 is made up of 16 amino acids. CDR3 sequence reads: CASSQDLAGGVNTIYF.

The V and J genes are TRBV28 and TRBJ2-1; TCRdb calls TRBD2, which cannot be checked without DNA. The CDR3 is 14 amino acids. The germline V gene encodes CDR1 MDHEN and CDR2 SYDVKM. CDR3 amino acids: CATSTSGEYNEQFF.

The V and J genes are TRBV9 and TRBJ2-1; TCRdb calls TRBD2, which cannot be checked without DNA. The CDR3 runs 17 residues. The germline gives CDR1 SGDLS, CDR2 YYNGEE. CDR3 in amino acids: CARTRTIAGGSYNEQFF.

The chain couples TRBV9 to TRBJ2-2; TCRdb designates TRBD1, a call that cannot be tested without DNA. CDR1 and CDR2 (germline): SGDLS, YYNGEE. This CDR3 spans 16 amino acids. CDR3 in amino acids: CASSGPRDRNTGELFF. The variable domain in full, with the rest retrieved from reference TRBV9 and TRBJ2-2, is DSGVTQTPKHLITATGQRVTLRCSPRSGDLSVYWYQQSLDQGLQFLIQYYNGEERAKGNILERFSAQQFPDLHSELNLSSLELGDSALYFCASSGPRDRNTGELFFGEGSRLTVL.

V and J are TRBV7-9 and TRBJ2-3; TCRdb names TRBD1, which stays unverified in the absence of DNA. The germline CDR1 and CDR2 sequences are SEHNR and FQNEAQ (reference sequence). This CDR3 comprises 14 residues. The CDR3: CASSPGPQKGTQYF.

The CDR3 sequence: CASSSRGVDTQYF. The rearrangement joins TRBV28 to TRBJ2-3; TCRdb reports TRBD2, a call that lacks DNA to check it against. The CDR3 extends over 13 amino acids. Germline CDR1 reads MDHEN; CDR2 reads SYDVKM.

V is TRBV29-1 and J is TRBJ2-1; TCRdb's assignment of TRBD1 cannot be checked, as there is no DNA. Germline values: CDR1 SQVTM, CDR2 ANQGSEA. The CDR3 length is 15 residues. Here the CDR3 reads CSVESRQGAVDEQFF.

V usage is TRBV6-4 and J usage is TRBJ2-3; TCRdb reports TRBD2, a call that lacks DNA to check it against. Germline V CDR1 and CDR2: MRHNA, SNTAGT. This CDR3 spans 14 amino acids. CDR3 amino acids: CASSDGGEVDTQYF.

The gene calls are TRBV10-2 and TRBJ2-5; TCRdb picks TRBD2, but there is no DNA to check that call. CDR3 length: 12 residues. CDR1 and CDR2 (germline): WSHSY, SAAADI. The CDR3 region is CASSESWLAQYF.

The chain couples TRBV29-1 to TRBJ2-7; the D gene TCRdb calls, TRBD1, cannot be checked with no DNA. Germline V lookup: CDR1 SQVTM, CDR2 ANQGSEA. The CDR3 covers 13 residues. The CDR3 spells CSAESDNSYEQYF.

This rearrangement joins TRBV5-6 to TRBJ2-3. CDR1 is SGHDT and CDR2 is YYEEEE in the germline V gene. This CDR3 has 14 amino acids. The CDR3 sequence: CASRVGARTDTQYF.

The genes are TRBV25-1 and TRBJ2-7; lacking DNA, the TRBD1 call made by TCRdb goes unchecked. This CDR3 has 14 residues. The germline V gene encodes CDR1 MGHDK and CDR2 SYGVNS. CDR3 sequence: CASTPGTEGDEQYF.

V and J are TRBV28 and TRBJ2-5; the D call from TCRdb, TRBD2, cannot be confirmed without DNA. Looked up from germline, CDR1 is MDHEN and CDR2 is SYDVKM. The CDR3 has 15 amino acids. CDR3 loop: CASRGLADSQETQYF.

The rearrangement joins TRBV12-3 or TRBV12-4 to TRBJ2-5; checking the TCRdb D call of TRBD2 is not possible without DNA. The CDR3 has 12 amino acids. The CDR3 loop reads CASSHGPLAQYF.

The rearrangement links TRBV29-1 to TRBJ2-7. Looked up from germline, CDR1 is SQVTM and CDR2 is ANQGSEA. This CDR3 spans 12 amino acids. The CDR3 loop reads CSVVGGDYEQYF.

V and J are TRBV29-1 and TRBJ2-1; the TCRdb call, TRBD1, lacks DNA for checking. Germline V gene sequence: CDR1 SQVTM, CDR2 ANQGSEA. This CDR3 has 11 residues. CDR3 sequence: CSPLADNEQFF.

V is TRBV12-3 or TRBV12-4 and J is TRBJ2-3; TCRdb returns TRBD2, unconfirmable since there is no DNA. CDR3 length: 15 amino acids. The CDR3 spells CASSFRAGGTDTQYF.

The genes are TRBV3-1 and TRBJ2-3. The CDR3 spans 16 residues. Germline CDR1 is LGHDT and CDR2 is YNNKEL (reference sequence). The chain's CDR3 is CASSHVGTGLYDTQYF.

The chain has TRBV15 and TRBJ2-1; TCRdb outputs TRBD2, but without DNA this stays unchecked. CDR3 length equals 14 residues. Germline CDR1 and CDR2: LNHNV and YYDKDF (reference sequence). The CDR3 reads CATSRILAPNEQFF.

The CDR3 is CASSPGQGSYEQYF. The rearrangement joins TRBV3-1 to TRBJ2-7; TCRdb gives TRBD1 as the D gene, but with no DNA this cannot be confirmed. The CDR3 runs to 14 residues. CDR1 and CDR2 (germline): LGHDT, YNNKEL (reference sequence).

The rearrangement joins TRBV13 to TRBJ2-3. The CDR3 spans 14 residues. Germline V gives CDR1 PRHDT, CDR2 FYEKMQ (reference sequence). Here the CDR3 reads CASSSRVGTDTQYF.

The chain uses TRBV29-1 and TRBJ2-5; TCRdb lists TRBD1, though no DNA is available to test this call. This CDR3 has 13 residues. In germline, CDR1 is SQVTM, CDR2 ANQGSEA. Here the CDR3 reads CSVHGGIQETQYF.

V is TRBV5-6 and J is TRBJ1-3. The CDR3 runs 15 residues. Per germline, CDR1 SGHDT and CDR2 YYEEEE. The CDR3 protein is CASSLKMGSGNTIYF.

The V call is TRBV7-2, the J call TRBJ2-1; TCRdb outputs TRBD1, but without DNA this stays unchecked. Germline values: CDR1 SGHTA, CDR2 FQGNSA. The CDR3 loop spans 15 amino acids. CDR3 residues: CASSLDMSSYNEQFF.